The T cell receptor beta chain under discussion was sequenced for a study of siplizumab effects on memory and regulatory T cells. General study results and limits: The study found that siplizumab significantly reduced alloreactive sequences traceable to unstimulated CD4+ memory cells.

On this clone itself: No antigen is known for it.

Sequencing was performed with immunoSEQ multiplex PCR; in TCRdb, only in-frame clones are kept and a portion is missing. The sample gives nearly 95,000 clones, around 94% of which show up once; around 0.33% is in the top ten. The TCR comes from a human donor in good health. Sequencing was carried out using non-Treg CD4+ T cells sorted from blood.

The CDR3 DNA sequence: TGTGCCTGGAGTAACCCGGGACAGGGGTTGAAGGCTTTCTTT. It encodes CAWSNPGQGLKAFF. The chain uses TRBV30 and TRBJ1-1; 10 bases map to TRBD1. J lost 11 bases, V lost 2 bases, and 11 bases had no gene match. Germline V lookup: CDR1 GTSNPN, CDR2 SVGIG (reference sequence). The CDR3 has 14 amino acids. Supplemented by reference TRBV30 and TRBJ1-1, the full variable domain reads SQTIHQWPATLVQPVGSPLSLECTVEGTSNPNLYWYRQAAGRGLQLLFYSVGIGQISSEVPQNLSASRPQDRQFILSSKKLLLSDSGFYLCAWSNPGQGLKAFFGQGTRLTVV.